What follows describes a single T cell receptor (beta chain). The antigen remains undetermined. This entry comes from a study of early T cells in non-severe SARS-CoV-2 infection. Study-wide context: Chains were not paired, and sequencing was done on bulk RNA from unsorted whole blood. Study conclusions and caveats: CD4 and private specificities were missed by VDJdb matching, which favored anti-spike CD8 responses.

Attached unique molecular identifiers marked individual cDNA molecules. TCRdb called the 5' RACE reads again in MiXCR, with one record for every CDR3 protein. The sample comprises roughly 29,000 distinct CDR3 sequences, 6% to 7.5% of which are singletons, and around 34% rests with the top ten. The CDR3 is made up of 14 amino acids. CDR1 GTSNPN and CDR2 SVGIG come from the germline V gene (reference sequence). V was cut by 2 bases and J by 0 bases, with 7 bases left in between. The sequencing here drew on whole blood, taken at baseline. This chain links TRBV30 with TRBJ1-4; D not resolved. The sequence derives from an adult who was a healthcare worker with PCR-confirmed SARS-CoV-2 infection or an uninfected control (not recorded which). As DNA, the CDR3 is TGTGCCTGGAGTTTGTCTCCAACTAATGAAAAACTGTTTTTT. It encodes CAWSLSPTNEKLFF.